One T cell receptor (beta chain) is described in this entry. Per germline, CDR1 SGHRS and CDR2 YFSETQ. J lost 1 base, V lost 10 bases, and 9 bases had no gene match. This CDR3 spans 14 amino acids. The sample comes from a study of shared clonotypes between healthy human individuals. Libraries were prepared by immunoSEQ multiplex PCR; TCRdb keeps only in-frame clonotypes and omits some of them. The profile shows 600,000 to 750,000 clones, around 70% of them singletons. The sequence came from a woman between 25 and 40 years old in good health. The sample consisted of memory CD4+ T cells sorted from blood. Subset meaning: CD45RA-negative fraction. This chain connects TRBV5-1 to TRBJ2-3; 7 positions agree with TRBD1. CDR3 residues: CASTRGLGTDTQYF. In nucleotides, the CDR3 is TGCGCCTCGACGAGGGGGCTCGGCACAGATACGCAGTATTTT. The full variable domain, in which reference TRBV5-1 and TRBJ2-3 provide the parts outside the CDR3, is KAGVTQTPRYLIKTRGQQVTLSCSPISGHRSVSWYQQTPGQGLQFLFEYFSETQRNKGNFPGRFSGRQFSNSRSEMNVSTLELGDSALYLCASTRGLGTDTQYFGPGTRLTVL.